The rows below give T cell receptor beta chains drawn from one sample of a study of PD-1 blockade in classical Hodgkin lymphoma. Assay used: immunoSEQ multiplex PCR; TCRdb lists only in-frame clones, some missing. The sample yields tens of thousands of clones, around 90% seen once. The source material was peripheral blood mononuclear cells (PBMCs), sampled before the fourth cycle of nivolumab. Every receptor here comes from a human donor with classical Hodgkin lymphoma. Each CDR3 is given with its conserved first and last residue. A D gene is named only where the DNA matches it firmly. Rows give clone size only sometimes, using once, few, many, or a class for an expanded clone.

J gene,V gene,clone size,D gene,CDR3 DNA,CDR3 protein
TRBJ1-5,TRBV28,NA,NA,TGTGCCAGCAGTGAGAGAGGGAATAATCAGCCCCAGCATTTT,CASSERGNNQPQHF
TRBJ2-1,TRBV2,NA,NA,TGTGCCAGCGACTTCGGGGCCGGGTTTTATGAGCAGTTCTTC,CASDFGAGFYEQFF
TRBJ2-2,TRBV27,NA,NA,TGTGCCAGCAGCAAGCGGATATTATTGAACTTGAACACCGGGGAGCTGTTTTTT,CASSKRILLNLNTGELFF
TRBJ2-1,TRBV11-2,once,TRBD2,TGTGCCAGCAGCTTAGAGAGTCGGCTAGCGGGTCCCTACAATGAGCAGTTCTTC,CASSLESRLAGPYNEQFF
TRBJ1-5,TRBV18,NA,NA,TGTGCCAGCTCATCTACACAGGGATTGGATCAGCCCCAGCATTTT,CASSSTQGLDQPQHF
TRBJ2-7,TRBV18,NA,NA,TGTGCCAGCTCACCATGGAACGAGAACGAGCAGTACTTC,CASSPWNENEQYF
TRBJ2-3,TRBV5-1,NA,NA,TGCGCCAGCAGCATAACCCTTGTAGGCGGGGATACGCAGTATTTT,CASSITLVGGDTQYF
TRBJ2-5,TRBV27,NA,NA,TGTGCCAGCAGTTTACGGATGGTTCTTCAAGAGACCCAGTACTTC,CASSLRMVLQETQYF
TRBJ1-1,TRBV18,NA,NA,TGTGCCAGCTCACCCATACACATTGAAGCTTTCTTT,CASSPIHIEAFF
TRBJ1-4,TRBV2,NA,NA,TGTGCCAGCAGCCTAATTGCAACTAATGAAAAACTGTTTTTT,CASSLIATNEKLFF
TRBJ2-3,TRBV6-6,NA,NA,TGTGCCAGCAGTAACGATGTTGCAGATACGCAGTATTTT,CASSNDVADTQYF
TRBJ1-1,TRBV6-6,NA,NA,TGTGCCAGCAGTACGAGACAGGTCGCTGAAGCTTTCTTT,CASSTRQVAEAFF
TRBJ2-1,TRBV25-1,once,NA,TGTGCCAGCAGTGACGGCAGGAGCGTTGTGCATGAGCAGTTCTTC,CASSDGRSVVHEQFF
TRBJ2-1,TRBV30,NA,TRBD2,TGTGCCTGGAGTGTAAAACTAGCGGGAGGCCGCCCCTTCAATGAGCAGTTCTTC,CAWSVKLAGGRPFNEQFF
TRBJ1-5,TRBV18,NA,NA,TGTGCCAGCTCCAGTGAACATAGCAATCAGCCCCAGCATTTT,CASSSEHSNQPQHF
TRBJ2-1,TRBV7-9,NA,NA,TGTGCCAGTCCCTACCCTTATTTGTACAATGAGCAGTTCTTC,CASPYPYLYNEQFF
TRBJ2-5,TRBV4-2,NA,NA,TGTGCCAGCAGCCAAGCCGACAACCAAGAGACCCAGTACTTC,CASSQADNQETQYF
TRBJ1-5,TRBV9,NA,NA,TGTGCCAGCAGCGTGGGGGGATATAGCAATCAGCCCCAGCATTTT,CASSVGGYSNQPQHF
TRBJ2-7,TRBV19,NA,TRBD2,TGTGCCAGTAGTTCCCGTAGCGGGAAGTATTACGAGCAGTACTTC,CASSSRSGKYYEQYF
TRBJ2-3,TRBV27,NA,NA,TGTGCCAGCAGGCGACTAGACACAGATACGCAGTATTTT,CASRRLDTDTQYF
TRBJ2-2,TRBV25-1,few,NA,TGTGCCAGCAGTGAATCGTGGACAACCGGGGAGCTGTTTTTT,CASSESWTTGELFF
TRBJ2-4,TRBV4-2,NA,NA,TGTGCCAGCAGCCACGGGGACTCTCTAGCCAAAAACATTCAGTACTTC,CASSHGDSLAKNIQYF
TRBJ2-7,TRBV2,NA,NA,TGTGCCAGCAGTGAAGGGAAGACAAGCTCCTACGAGCAGTACTTC,CASSEGKTSSYEQYF
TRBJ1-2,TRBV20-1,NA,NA,TGCAGTGCTTACCGCGCGGATGGCTACACCTTC,CSAYRADGYTF
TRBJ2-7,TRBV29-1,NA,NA,TGCAGCGTTGGGCGCGGTTCCTCCTACGAGCAGTACTTC,CSVGRGSSYEQYF
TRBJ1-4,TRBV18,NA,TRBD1,TGTGCCAGCTCACGGAACCAGGGGGGAGGCCATAATGAAAAACTGTTTTTT,CASSRNQGGGHNEKLFF
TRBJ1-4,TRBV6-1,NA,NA,TGTGCCAGCAGTGAAGCGTTGACAGGTAGTGCAACTAATGAAAAACTGTTTTTT,CASSEALTGSATNEKLFF
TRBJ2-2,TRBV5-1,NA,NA,TGCGCCACCTCGTACGGTGGGGGTATCACCGGGGAGCTGTTTTTT,CATSYGGGITGELFF
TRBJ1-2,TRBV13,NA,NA,TGTGCCAGCAGCTTACTAGATGATGGCTACACCTTC,CASSLLDDGYTF
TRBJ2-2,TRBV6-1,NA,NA,TGTGCCAGCAGTGATAGGGACTCCAAGTCCGGGGAGCTGTTTTTT,CASSDRDSKSGELFF
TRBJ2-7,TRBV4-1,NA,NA,TGCGCCAGCAGCCAAGTCCTCCGGGAAGAATACGAGCAGTACTTC,CASSQVLREEYEQYF
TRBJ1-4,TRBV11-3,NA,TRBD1,TGTGCCAGCAGCCCGCACGGGACAGATAATGAAAAACTGTTTTTT,CASSPHGTDNEKLFF
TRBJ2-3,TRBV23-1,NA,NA,TGCGCCAGCTACGAGGGGATAAAAGGGGGGTATTTT,CASYEGIKGGYF
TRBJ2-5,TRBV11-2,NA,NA,TGTGCCAGCAGCACGGCCAGGGGCCAGATTTTGTTTAAAGAGACCCAGTACTTC,CASSTARGQILFKETQYF
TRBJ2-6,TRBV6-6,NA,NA,TGTGCCAGCAGTTACGGGGGTCTATCTGGGGCCAACGTCCTGACTTTC,CASSYGGLSGANVLTF
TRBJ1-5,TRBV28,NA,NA,TGTGCCAGCAGTTTGGCAGGGGGCAATCAGCCCCAGCATTTT,CASSLAGGNQPQHF
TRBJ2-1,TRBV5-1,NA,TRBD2,TGCGCCAGCAGCTTGGGCGGGAGGGACTACAATGAGCAGTTCTTC,CASSLGGRDYNEQFF
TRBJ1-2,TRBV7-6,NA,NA,TGTGCCAGCAGCTTGGGGATGAACTATGGCTACACCTTC,CASSLGMNYGYTF
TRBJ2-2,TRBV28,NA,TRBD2,TGTGCCAGCCATTACCCAAGATGGACTAGCGGGAGCTTAAACACCGGGGAGCTGTTTTTT,CASHYPRWTSGSLNTGELFF
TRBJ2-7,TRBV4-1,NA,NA,TGCGCCAGCAGCCAAGTGGTCCACGAGCAGTACTTC,CASSQVVHEQYF
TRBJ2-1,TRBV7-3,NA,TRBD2,TGTGCCAGCAGCTTAACGGGACTAGCGCTCTACAATGAGCAGTTCTTC,CASSLTGLALYNEQFF
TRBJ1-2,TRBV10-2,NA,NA,TGCGCCACCTTCCCCTTTCTAGGGGCCCGCGGGGCCGGCTACACCTTC,CATFPFLGARGAGYTF
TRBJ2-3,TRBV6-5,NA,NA,TGTGCCAGCACCAACGGACAGCCTAGCGATACGCAGTATTTT,CASTNGQPSDTQYF
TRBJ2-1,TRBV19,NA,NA,TGTGCCAGTCGTCGATCGGCGGGCTTCAATGAGCAGTTCTTC,CASRRSAGFNEQFF
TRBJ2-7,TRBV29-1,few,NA,TGCAGCGTTGATTATCGACACGAGCAGTACTTC,CSVDYRHEQYF
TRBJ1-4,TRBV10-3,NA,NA,TGTGCCACCGGGAAACAGGGAAGGACGGAAAAACTGTTTTTT,CATGKQGRTEKLFF
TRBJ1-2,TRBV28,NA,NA,TGTGCCAGCAGTCCCCCGGTCCTCTATGGCTACACCTTC,CASSPPVLYGYTF
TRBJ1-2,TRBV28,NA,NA,TGTGCCAGTTGTCTACAGGCCCCAGCTAACTATGGCTACACCTTC,CASCLQAPANYGYTF
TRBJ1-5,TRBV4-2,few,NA,TGTGCCAGCAGCCAAGGCAGGGAGTCGCAGCCCCAGCATTTT,CASSQGRESQPQHF
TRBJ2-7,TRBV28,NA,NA,TGTGCCAGCAGTTCGTATGGGGACTACGAGCAGTACTTC,CASSSYGDYEQYF
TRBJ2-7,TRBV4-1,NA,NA,TGCGCCAGCAGCCAAGATCGGGCGTTGGGACTGGGATTC,CASSQDRALGLGF
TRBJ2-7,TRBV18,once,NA,TGTGCCAGCTCACCAAAAGGCTCCGAGCAGTACTTC,CASSPKGSEQYF
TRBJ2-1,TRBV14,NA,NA,TGTGCCAGCAGCCGAACGGGGTTCTCCTACAATGAGCAGTTCTTC,CASSRTGFSYNEQFF
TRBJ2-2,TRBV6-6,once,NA,TGTGCCAGCAGTTACGTGCGGACGAACACCGGGGAGCTGTTTTTT,CASSYVRTNTGELFF
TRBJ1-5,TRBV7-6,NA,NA,TGTGCCAGCAGCTTAGGAGGGATGTTCAATCAGCCCCAGCATTTT,CASSLGGMFNQPQHF